The next 24 T cell receptor beta chains were all read from a single sample in a study of T cells in Graves' hyperthyroidism and ophthalmopathy. Researchers took RNA transcripts and amplified the TCR beta CDR3 regions from them. Using the HTBI primer set, a first-round RT-PCR was run on the TCR CDR3. TCRdb reprocessed the multiplex PCR reads with MiXCR, giving one entry per CDR3 protein. The repertoire has about 160,000 distinct CDR3 sequences, less than 10% of them found once; the top ten carry roughly 23%. The sample was blood. These receptors all stem from a woman aged 18-29 years with Graves' hyperthyroidism that later progressed to Graves' ophthalmopathy.

Only a few counts were recorded for this clonotype. This rearrangement joins TRBV4-2 to TRBJ2-4; D may be TRBD2 (6 bases). CDR3 size: 13 residues. Trimming took off 1 base at V and 12 bases at J, with 13 bases between the two ends. Germline V gene data show CDR1 as LGHNA and CDR2 as YNFKEQ. The CDR3 DNA reads TGTGCCAGCAGCCAAGTTGCGGGGCACGATCAGTACTTC. The encoded protein is CASSQVAGHDQYF.

This clonotype has ten or more counts. The gene calls are TRBV19 and TRBJ2-7; 8 bases line up with TRBD2. Germline V gene lookup returns CDR1 LNHDA and CDR2 SQIVND (reference sequence). V dropped 3 bases and J dropped 0; count of bases not matched to a gene: 10. CDR3 length equals 17 residues. The CDR3 DNA reads TGTGCCAGTAGTATCGGGCTAGCGGGCCAACCCTCCTACGAGCAGTACTTC. Its translation: CASSIGLAGQPSYEQYF. Complete variable domain (other parts from reference TRBV19 and TRBJ2-7): DGGITQSPKYLFRKEGQNVTLSCEQNLNHDAMYWYRQDPGQGLRLIYYSQIVNDFQKGDIAEGYSVSREKKESFPLTVTSAQKNPTAFYLCASSIGLAGQPSYEQYFGPGTRLTVT.

The gene calls are TRBV7-9 and TRBJ2-6; 9 bases align to TRBD1. Germline V gene sequence: CDR1 SEHNR, CDR2 FQNEAQ (reference sequence). The V segment lost 5 bases and the J segment 1 base; nucleotides outside the gene matches: 9. CDR3 length: 18 amino acids. The CDR3: CASSPGTGHLSGANVLTF. In DNA, the CDR3 is TGTGCCAGCAGCCCCGGGACAGGGCATCTATCTGGGGCCAACGTCCTGACTTTC.

This clonotype was seen ten or more times. This chain uses TRBV28 with TRBJ2-2; TRBD1 aligns across 11 bases. The J segment lost 2 bases and the V segment lost 4 bases, leaving 3 bases of the junction unmatched. This CDR3 has 16 amino acids. Looked up from germline, CDR1 is MDHEN and CDR2 is SYDVKM. The CDR3 reads CASSSWTGGNTGELFF. CDR3 sequence (DNA): TGTGCCAGCAGTTCATGGACAGGGGGCAACACCGGGGAGCTGTTTTTT.

There are many counts of this clonotype. Compared with germline, one end of the junction differs, possibly owing to a read error. The chain has TRBV12-3 or TRBV12-4 and TRBJ1-4; the D gene is possibly TRBD1 (5 bases). The CDR3 consists of 15 residues. CDR3 sequence reads: CASSFNGATNKKLFF. CDR3 sequence (DNA): TGTGCCAGCAGTTTTAACGGGGCAACTAATAAAAAACTGTTTTTT.

This clonotype occurred many times. A single base separates this from a much larger clone, so it may be a read error. V gene TRBV6-1 combines with J gene TRBJ2-3, with 13 bases fitting TRBD2. CDR3 length equals 15 residues. V dropped 2 bases and J dropped 4; count of bases not matched to a gene: 0. The germline gives CDR1 MNHNS, CDR2 SASEGT. Here the CDR3 reads CASSETSGGADTQYF. The CDR3 region has the DNA TGTGCCAGCAGTGAAACTAGCGGGGGGGCAGATACGCAGTATTTT.

This clonotype has a count of ten or more. The V call is TRBV19, the J call TRBJ1-2; TRBD1 agrees at 7 bases. Trimming at V came to 5 bases and at J to 4 bases, leaving 4 bases not matched to a gene. The CDR3 is made up of 13 amino acids. Germline V lookup: CDR1 LNHDA, CDR2 SQIVND (reference sequence). CDR3 in DNA: TGTGCCAGTAGTGAGGGACAGATCTATGGCTACACCTTC. It translates to CASSEGQIYGYTF. Supplemented by reference TRBV19 and TRBJ1-2, the full variable domain reads DGGITQSPKYLFRKEGQNVTLSCEQNLNHDAMYWYRQDPGQGLRLIYYSQIVNDFQKGDIAEGYSVSREKKESFPLTVTSAQKNPTAFYLCASSEGQIYGYTFGSGTRLTVV.

On this clonotype: A much larger clonotype is one base distant, so this may be a read error. The J gene is TRBJ2-1, the V gene TRBV12-5; D uncertain. This CDR3 has 17 amino acids. Germline CDR1 and CDR2: LGHNT and FRNRAP. The V and J ends lost 1 base and 7 bases respectively, with 20 bases between them. The CDR3 region is CASGLGLGGKRVNEQFF. CDR3 sequence (DNA): TGTGCTAGTGGTTTGGGTCTTGGTGGGAAAAGGGTGAATGAGCAGTTCTTC.

In this sample, this clonotype turned up many times. The chain uses TRBV2 and TRBJ1-4; D unclear. Trimming removed 6 bases from V and 0 bases from J, with 8 bases in between. The CDR3 is made up of 14 amino acids. From germline, CDR1 is SNHLY and CDR2 FYNNEI. CDR3 DNA: TGTGCCAGCAGCCCACTGGCAACTAATGAAAAACTGTTTTTT. It specifies CASSPLATNEKLFF.

This clonotype occurred many times. The chain joins TRBV6-1 to TRBJ1-6; 7 bases match TRBD1. CDR1 and CDR2 from the germline V gene are MNHNS and SASEGT. The V gene end was trimmed by 5 bases and the J gene end by 7 bases; junction bases not matched to a gene: 5. The CDR3 spans 14 residues. The DNA for the CDR3 is TGTGCCAGCAGTCCCGGGACAGCAAATTCACCCCTCCACTTT. It codes for CASSPGTANSPLHF.

This clonotype was seen repeatedly, ten times or more. The V gene is TRBV2, the J gene TRBJ1-4; D unclear. This CDR3 is 15 amino acids long. Trimming took off 6 bases at V and 3 bases at J, with 14 bases between the two ends. CDR1 and CDR2 (germline): SNHLY, FYNNEI. The CDR3 region is CASSAIGYSNEKLFF. The CDR3 region has the DNA TGTGCCAGCAGCGCCATAGGGTACTCTAATGAAAAACTGTTTTTT.

In this sample, this clonotype turned up many times. DNA for the CDR3: TGTGCCAGCAGAGGCCTAGCGGGAGCGAATGAGCAGTTCTTC. Protein: CASRGLAGANEQFF. The chain combines TRBV2 with TRBJ2-1; the match to TRBD2 covers 10 bases. With 6 bases clipped from V and 7 bases from J, the junction kept 6 bases outside the gene matches. CDR3 length equals 14 residues. Germline lookup yields CDR1 SNHLY and CDR2 FYNNEI.

This clonotype has only a few counts. The gene calls are TRBV3-1 and TRBJ2-2, with a possible D match to TRBD1 (6 bases). Trimming took off 0 bases at V and 5 bases at J, with 13 bases between the two ends. The germline V gene has CDR1 LGHDT and CDR2 YNNKEL (reference sequence). The CDR3 has 16 residues. For the CDR3, the DNA is TGTGCCAGCAGCCAAGATTATGCTCAGGGGACCGGGGAGCTGTTTTTT. Its translation is CASSQDYAQGTGELFF.

This clonotype was recorded a few times. The chain combines TRBV15 with TRBJ1-6; 7 bases align to TRBD1. The germline CDR1 and CDR2 sequences are LNHNV and YYDKDF (reference sequence). The V and J ends lost 0 bases and 7 bases, in that order; junction bases with no gene match: 9. The CDR3 length is 17 residues. CDR3 in amino acids: CATSRDGDRTINSPLHF. The CDR3 bases are TGTGCCACCAGCAGAGATGGGGACAGAACCATCAATTCACCCCTCCACTTT.

This clonotype occurred a few times. This chain connects TRBV5-6 to TRBJ1-2; D not certain. Germline CDR1 and CDR2: SGHDT and YYEEEE. Trimming took off 4 bases at V and 4 bases at J, with 8 bases between the two ends. The CDR3 is made up of 12 amino acids. CDR3 loop: CASSLRLYGYTF. CDR3 nucleotide sequence: TGTGCCAGCAGCCTCCGACTCTATGGCTACACCTTC.

This clonotype was recorded at least ten times. V usage is TRBV20-1 and J usage is TRBJ2-7; D is possibly TRBD1 or TRBD2 (5 bases each). V lost 1 base, J lost 3 bases, and 13 bases lay in between. The germline V gene has CDR1 DFQATT and CDR2 SNEGSKA (reference sequence). This CDR3 spans 14 amino acids. CDR3 nucleotides: TGCAGTGCTAGAGGGGTAGGGACGGACTACGAGCAGTACTTC. It yields the protein CSARGVGTDYEQYF.

This clonotype was seen only a few times. The chain recombines TRBV14 with TRBJ2-3; D is undetermined. From germline, CDR1 is SGHDN and CDR2 FVKESK. This CDR3 comprises 16 residues. Between the trimmed V and J ends, which lost 4 bases and 0 bases, there was a span of 14 bases. CDR3 nucleotide sequence: TGTGCCAGCAGCCCCTTTGGGAAACCTAGCACAGATACGCAGTATTTT. Amino acids: CASSPFGKPSTDTQYF.

This clonotype was seen ten or more times. The CDR3 here is CASSFGGSSNQPQHF. Here the CDR3 DNA reads TGTGCCAGCAGCTTTGGAGGGTCTAGCAATCAGCCCCAGCATTTT. The chain uses TRBV7-9 and TRBJ1-5; D gene unclear. CDR1 is SEHNR, CDR2 FQNEAQ, per germline (reference sequence). Trimming cost V 3 bases and J 0 bases, with 9 bases left between them. CDR3 size: 15 residues.

The rearrangement links TRBV20-1 to TRBJ1-5; a possible D gene is TRBD1 (5 bases). Germline assignment: CDR1 DFQATT and CDR2 SNEGSKA (reference sequence). This CDR3 region has 16 residues. V lost 0 bases, J lost 4 bases, and 16 bases lay in between. CDR3 protein: CSARDPEGKGNQPQHF. The CDR3 bases are TGCAGTGCTAGAGATCCCGAGGGGAAGGGGAATCAGCCCCAGCATTTT.

The chain employs TRBV18 and TRBJ2-3; 8 nucleotides match TRBD2. CDR1 is KGHSH, CDR2 LQKENI, per germline. The CDR3 runs to 15 residues. The J segment lost 5 bases and the V segment lost 0 bases, leaving 4 bases of the junction unmatched. The CDR3 is CASSPPGTRLDTQYF. The CDR3 nucleotides are TGTGCCAGCTCACCACCGGGGACTAGATTAGATACGCAGTATTTT.

The V gene is TRBV9, the J gene TRBJ2-1, with D possibly being TRBD1 (5 bases). V shed 5 bases and J shed 8 bases, with 17 bases lying between them. The length of the CDR3 is 14 residues. Germline CDR1 and CDR2: SGDLS and YYNGEE. The CDR3 DNA reads as TGTGCCAGCAGTCACGACAGACCCTCGGATGAGCAGTTCTTC. It yields the protein CASSHDRPSDEQFF.

This clonotype was counted many times. The chain carries TRBV20-1 and TRBJ1-4; 7 positions match TRBD1. This CDR3 has 13 amino acids. Germline trimming cut 3 bases from V and 7 bases from J; bases unmatched to any gene: 5. CDR1 is DFQATT and CDR2 is SNEGSKA in the germline V gene (reference sequence). CDR3: CSASKGAGEKLFF. DNA for the CDR3: TGCAGTGCTAGTAAGGGGGCCGGTGAAAAACTGTTTTTT.

The CDR3, as DNA: TGTGCCAGCAGCCAAGGGACAGGGAGGGAAAGGGGCTACACCTTC. This translates into CASSQGTGRERGYTF. The V gene is TRBV4-2, the J gene TRBJ1-2; 8 nucleotides agree with TRBD1. The V and J ends lost 1 base and 8 bases, in that order; junction bases with no gene match: 9. CDR3 length: 15 residues. Germline V gene sequence: CDR1 LGHNA, CDR2 YNFKEQ.

V gene TRBV9 combines with J gene TRBJ2-6; TRBD1 aligns across 9 bases. Germline V gene data show CDR1 as SGDLS and CDR2 as YYNGEE. This CDR3 has 17 residues. After removal of 4 bases from V and 0 bases from J, the junction contained 5 bases not matched to a gene. CDR3 nucleotide sequence: TGTGCCAGCAGCATAAGACAGGGGGGCTCTGGGGCCAACGTCCTGACTTTC. Amino acid sequence: CASSIRQGGSGANVLTF.